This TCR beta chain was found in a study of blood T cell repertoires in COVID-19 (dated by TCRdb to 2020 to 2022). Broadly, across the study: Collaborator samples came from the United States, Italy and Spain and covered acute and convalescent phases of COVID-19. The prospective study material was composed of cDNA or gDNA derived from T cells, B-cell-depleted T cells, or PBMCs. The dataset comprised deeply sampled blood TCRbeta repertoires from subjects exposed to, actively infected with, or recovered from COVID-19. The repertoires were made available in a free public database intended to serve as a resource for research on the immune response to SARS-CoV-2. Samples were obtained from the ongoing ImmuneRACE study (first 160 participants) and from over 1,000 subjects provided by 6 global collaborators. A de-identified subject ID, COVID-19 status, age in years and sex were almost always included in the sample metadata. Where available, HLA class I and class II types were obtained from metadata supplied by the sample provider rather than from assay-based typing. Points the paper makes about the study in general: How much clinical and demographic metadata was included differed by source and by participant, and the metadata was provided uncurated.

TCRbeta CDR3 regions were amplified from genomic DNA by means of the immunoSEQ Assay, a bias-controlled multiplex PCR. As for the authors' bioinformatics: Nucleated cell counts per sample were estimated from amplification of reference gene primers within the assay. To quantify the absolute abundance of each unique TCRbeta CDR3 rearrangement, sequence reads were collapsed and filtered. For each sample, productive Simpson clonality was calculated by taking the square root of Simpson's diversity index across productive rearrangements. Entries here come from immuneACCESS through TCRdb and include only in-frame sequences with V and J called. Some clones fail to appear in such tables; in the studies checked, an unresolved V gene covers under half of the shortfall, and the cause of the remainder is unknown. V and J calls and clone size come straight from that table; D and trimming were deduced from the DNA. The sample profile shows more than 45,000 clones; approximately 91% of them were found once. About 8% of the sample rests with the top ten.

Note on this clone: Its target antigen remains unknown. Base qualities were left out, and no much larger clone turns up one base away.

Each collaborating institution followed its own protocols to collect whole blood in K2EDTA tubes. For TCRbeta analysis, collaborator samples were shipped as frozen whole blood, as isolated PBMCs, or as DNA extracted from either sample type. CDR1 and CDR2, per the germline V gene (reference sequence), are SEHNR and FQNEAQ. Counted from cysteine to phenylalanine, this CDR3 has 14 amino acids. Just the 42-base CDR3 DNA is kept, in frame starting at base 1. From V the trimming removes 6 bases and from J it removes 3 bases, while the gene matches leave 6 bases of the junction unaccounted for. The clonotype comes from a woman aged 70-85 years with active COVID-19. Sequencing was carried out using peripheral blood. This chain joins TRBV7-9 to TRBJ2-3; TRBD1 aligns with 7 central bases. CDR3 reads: CASRRTGETDTQYF. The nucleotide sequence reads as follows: TGTGCCAGCAGACGAACAGGGGAGACAGATACGCAGTATTTT.